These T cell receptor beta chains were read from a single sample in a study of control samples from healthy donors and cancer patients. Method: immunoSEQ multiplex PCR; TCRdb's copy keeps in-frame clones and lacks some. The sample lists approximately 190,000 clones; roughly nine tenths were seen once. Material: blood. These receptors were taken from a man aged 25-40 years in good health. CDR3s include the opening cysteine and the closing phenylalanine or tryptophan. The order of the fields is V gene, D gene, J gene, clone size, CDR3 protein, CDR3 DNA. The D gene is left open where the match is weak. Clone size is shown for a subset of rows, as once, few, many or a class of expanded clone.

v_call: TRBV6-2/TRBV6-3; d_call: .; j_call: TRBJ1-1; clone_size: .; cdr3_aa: CASSYARGSITEAFF; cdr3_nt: TGTGCCAGCAGTTACGCCCGGGGGAGTATCACTGAAGCTTTCTTT
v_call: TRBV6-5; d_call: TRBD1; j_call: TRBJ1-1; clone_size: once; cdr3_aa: CASGNRDRKSEAFF; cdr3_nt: TGTGCCAGCGGAAACCGGGACAGGAAGTCTGAAGCTTTCTTT
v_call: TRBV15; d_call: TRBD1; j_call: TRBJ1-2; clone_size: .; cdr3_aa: CATSREDRGHSGYTF; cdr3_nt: TGTGCCACCAGCAGAGAGGACAGGGGGCATAGTGGCTACACCTTC
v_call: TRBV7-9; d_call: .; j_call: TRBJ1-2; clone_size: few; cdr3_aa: CASSETYGPLDNYGYTF; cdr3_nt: TGTGCCAGCAGCGAGACTTATGGGCCGCTAGATAACTATGGCTACACCTTC
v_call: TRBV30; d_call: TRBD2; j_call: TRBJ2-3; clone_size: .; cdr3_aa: CAWKGRADTQYF; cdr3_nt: TGTGCCTGGAAGGGGAGGGCAGATACGCAGTATTTT
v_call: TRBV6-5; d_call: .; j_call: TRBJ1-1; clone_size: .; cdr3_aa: CASSSRGFPEAFF; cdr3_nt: TGTGCCAGCAGTTCCCGGGGTTTCCCTGAAGCTTTCTTT
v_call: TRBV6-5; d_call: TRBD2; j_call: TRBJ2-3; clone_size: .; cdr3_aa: CASGGTRETDTQYF; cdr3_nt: TGTGCCAGCGGCGGGACTAGGGAGACAGATACGCAGTATTTT
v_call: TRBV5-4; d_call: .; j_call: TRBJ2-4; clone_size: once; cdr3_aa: CASSPPEPGQVHIQYF; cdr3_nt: TGTGCCAGCAGCCCTCCCGAACCGGGACAAGTCCACATTCAGTACTTC
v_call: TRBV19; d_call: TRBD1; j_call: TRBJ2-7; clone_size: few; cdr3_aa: CASSIEAGTGISYEQYF; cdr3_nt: TGTGCCAGTAGTATAGAGGCCGGGACAGGGATCTCCTACGAGCAGTACTTC
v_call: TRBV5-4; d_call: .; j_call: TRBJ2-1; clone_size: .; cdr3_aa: CASSVDTYNEQFF; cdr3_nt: TGTGCCAGCAGCGTGGACACCTACAATGAGCAGTTCTTC
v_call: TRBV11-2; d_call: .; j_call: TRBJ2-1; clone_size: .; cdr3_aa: CASSLDPGRRGNEQFF; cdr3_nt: TGTGCCAGCAGCTTAGATCCGGGGAGAAGAGGGAATGAGCAGTTCTTC
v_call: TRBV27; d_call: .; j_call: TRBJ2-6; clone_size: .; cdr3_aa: CASIARGANVLTF; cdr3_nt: TGTGCCAGCATTGCCCGGGGGGCCAACGTCCTGACTTTC
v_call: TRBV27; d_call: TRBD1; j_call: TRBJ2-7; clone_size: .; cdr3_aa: CASSGGTGFHEQYF; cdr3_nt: TGTGCCAGCTCTGGGGGGACAGGGTTCCACGAGCAGTACTTC
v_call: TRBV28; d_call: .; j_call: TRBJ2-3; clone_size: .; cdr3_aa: CASSDPSGGGLDTQYF; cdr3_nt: TGTGCCAGCAGTGACCCTAGCGGAGGGGGGTTAGATACGCAGTATTTT
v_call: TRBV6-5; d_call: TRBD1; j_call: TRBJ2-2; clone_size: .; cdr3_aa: CATGGMTGELFF; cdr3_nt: TGTGCCACAGGGGGCATGACCGGGGAGCTGTTTTTT
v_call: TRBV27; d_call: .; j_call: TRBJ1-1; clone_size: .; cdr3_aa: CASSLPGAPEAFF; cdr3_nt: TGTGCCAGCAGTTTGCCAGGGGCGCCGGAAGCTTTCTTT
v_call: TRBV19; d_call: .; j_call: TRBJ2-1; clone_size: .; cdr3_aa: CASILTGGGNNEQFF; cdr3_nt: TGTGCCAGTATCCTAACGGGGGGCGGTAACAATGAGCAGTTCTTC
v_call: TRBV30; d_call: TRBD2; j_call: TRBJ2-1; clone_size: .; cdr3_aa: CAWIEPGGRREQFF; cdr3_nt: TGTGCCTGGATCGAACCGGGGGGGCGGCGTGAGCAGTTCTTC
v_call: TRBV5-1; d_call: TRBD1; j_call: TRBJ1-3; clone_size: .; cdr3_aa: CASSLEGASGNTIYF; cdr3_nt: TGCGCCAGCAGCTTGGAGGGGGCGTCTGGAAACACCATATATTTT
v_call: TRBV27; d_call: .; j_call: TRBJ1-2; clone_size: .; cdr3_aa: CASSLLANNYGYTF; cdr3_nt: TGTGCCAGCAGTTTACTGGCCAATAACTATGGCTACACCTTC
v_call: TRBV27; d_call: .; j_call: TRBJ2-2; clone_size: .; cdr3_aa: CASSPWTVDRELFF; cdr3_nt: TGTGCCAGCAGTCCTTGGACAGTTGACCGGGAGCTGTTTTTT
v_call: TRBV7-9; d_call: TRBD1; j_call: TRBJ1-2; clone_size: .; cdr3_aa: CASSRQGVYGYTF; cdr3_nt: TGTGCCAGCAGTCGACAGGGGGTCTATGGCTACACCTTC
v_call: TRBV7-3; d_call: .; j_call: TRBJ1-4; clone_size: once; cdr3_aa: CASSHRVLPNEKLFF; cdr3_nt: TGTGCCAGCAGCCACAGGGTGCTTCCTAATGAAAAACTGTTTTTT
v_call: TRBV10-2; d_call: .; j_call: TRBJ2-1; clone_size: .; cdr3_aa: CASTVTPRADEQFF; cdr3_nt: TGCGCCAGCACTGTCACGCCTAGGGCGGATGAGCAGTTCTTC
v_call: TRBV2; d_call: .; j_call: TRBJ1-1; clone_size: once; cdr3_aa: CASSSQGNTEAFF; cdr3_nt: TGTGCCAGCAGTAGTCAGGGGAACACTGAAGCTTTCTTT
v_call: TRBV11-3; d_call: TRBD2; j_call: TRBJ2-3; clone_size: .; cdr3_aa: CASSRTSGGEGTQYF; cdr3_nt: TGTGCCAGCAGCAGGACTAGCGGGGGGGAAGGGACGCAGTATTTT
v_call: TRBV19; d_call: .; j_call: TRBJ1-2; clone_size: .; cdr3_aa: CASSSLFYTF; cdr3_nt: TGTGCCAGTAGTAGCTTATTCTACACCTTC
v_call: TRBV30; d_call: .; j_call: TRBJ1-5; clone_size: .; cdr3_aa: CAWSDDGGGSNQPQHF; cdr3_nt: TGTGCCTGGAGTGATGACGGGGGAGGAAGCAATCAGCCCCAGCATTTT
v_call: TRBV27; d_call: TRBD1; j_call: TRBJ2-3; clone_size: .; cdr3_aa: CASSLARTGDEADTQYF; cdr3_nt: TGTGCCAGCAGTTTGGCTAGGACAGGGGACGAGGCAGATACGCAGTATTTT
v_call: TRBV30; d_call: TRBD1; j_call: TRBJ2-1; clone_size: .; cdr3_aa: CAWSWETGGSYNEQFF; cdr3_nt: TGTGCCTGGAGTTGGGAGACAGGGGGCTCCTACAATGAGCAGTTCTTC
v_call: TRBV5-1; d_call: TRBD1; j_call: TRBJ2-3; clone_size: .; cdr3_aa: CASSPTGEVDTQYF; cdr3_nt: TGCGCCAGCAGCCCGACAGGGGAGGTGGATACGCAGTATTTT
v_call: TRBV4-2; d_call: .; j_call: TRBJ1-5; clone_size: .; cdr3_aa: CASSQDDVQPQHF; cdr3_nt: TGTGCCAGCAGCCAAGACGACGTTCAGCCCCAGCATTTT
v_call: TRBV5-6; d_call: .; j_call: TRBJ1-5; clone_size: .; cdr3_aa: CASSYTANWGNNQPQHF; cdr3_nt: TGTGCCAGCAGCTATACAGCGAATTGGGGGAACAATCAGCCCCAGCATTTT
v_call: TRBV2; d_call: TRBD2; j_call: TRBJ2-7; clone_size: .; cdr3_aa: CASSEEVAGGPSEQYF; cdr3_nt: TGTGCCAGCAGTGAAGAGGTAGCGGGGGGTCCTAGTGAGCAGTACTTC
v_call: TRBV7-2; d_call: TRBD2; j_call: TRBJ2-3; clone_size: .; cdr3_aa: CASRLQTSGGADTQYF; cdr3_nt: TGTGCCAGCAGATTACAGACTAGCGGGGGAGCAGATACGCAGTATTTT
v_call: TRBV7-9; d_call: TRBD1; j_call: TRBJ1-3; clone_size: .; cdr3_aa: CASSPTGVGNTIYF; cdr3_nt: TGTGCCAGCAGCCCGACAGGGGTCGGAAACACCATATATTTT
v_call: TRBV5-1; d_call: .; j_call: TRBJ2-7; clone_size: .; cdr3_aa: CASRSEELSASYEQYF; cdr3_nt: TGCGCCAGCAGATCCGAGGAGTTGTCAGCCTCCTACGAGCAGTACTTC
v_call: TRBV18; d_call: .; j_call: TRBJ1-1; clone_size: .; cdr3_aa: CASSPRQATGTEAFF; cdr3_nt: TGTGCCAGCTCACCTAGACAGGCGACTGGCACTGAAGCTTTCTTT
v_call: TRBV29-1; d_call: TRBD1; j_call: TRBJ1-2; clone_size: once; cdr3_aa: CSVDPPVLGGYYGYTF; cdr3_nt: TGCAGCGTTGACCCCCCTGTCTTAGGGGGCTACTATGGCTACACCTTC
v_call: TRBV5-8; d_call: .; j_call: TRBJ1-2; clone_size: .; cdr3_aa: CASSLLYYGRYGYTF; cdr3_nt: TGTGCCAGCAGCCTCTTGTATTACGGTCGATACGGCTACACCTTC